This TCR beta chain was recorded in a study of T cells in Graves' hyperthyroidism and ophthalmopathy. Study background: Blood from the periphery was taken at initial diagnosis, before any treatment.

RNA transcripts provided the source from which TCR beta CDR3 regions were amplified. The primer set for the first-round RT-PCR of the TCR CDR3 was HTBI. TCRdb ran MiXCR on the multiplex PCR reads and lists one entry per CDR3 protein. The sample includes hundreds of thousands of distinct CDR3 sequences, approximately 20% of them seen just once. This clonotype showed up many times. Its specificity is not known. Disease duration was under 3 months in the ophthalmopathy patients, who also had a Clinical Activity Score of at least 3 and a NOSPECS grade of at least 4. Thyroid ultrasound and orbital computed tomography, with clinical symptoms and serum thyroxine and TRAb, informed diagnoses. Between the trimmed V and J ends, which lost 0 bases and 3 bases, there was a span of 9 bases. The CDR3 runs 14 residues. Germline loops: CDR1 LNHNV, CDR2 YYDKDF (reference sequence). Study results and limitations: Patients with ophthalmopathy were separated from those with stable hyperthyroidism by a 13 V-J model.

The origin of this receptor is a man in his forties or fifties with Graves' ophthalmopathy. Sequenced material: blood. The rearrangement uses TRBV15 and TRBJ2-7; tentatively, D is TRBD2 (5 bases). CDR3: CATSRDVEGYEQYF. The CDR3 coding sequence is TGTGCCACCAGCAGAGATGTTGAGGGCTACGAGCAGTACTTC. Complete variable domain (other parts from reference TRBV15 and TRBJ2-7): DAMVIQNPRYQVTQFGKPVTLSCSQTLNHNVMYWYQQKSSQAPKLLFHYYDKDFNNEADTPDNFQSRRPNTSFCFLDIRSPGLGDTAMYLCATSRDVEGYEQYFGPGTRLTVT.